A selection of T cell receptor beta chains follows, all from one sample in a study of cytomegalovirus exposure and HLA in healthy donors. Some clones are missing from TCRdb's copy, which holds only in-frame ones; the method was immunoSEQ multiplex PCR. Among 100,000 to 150,000 clones listed, about 74% were seen once. The sequenced material came from PBMCs. These receptors were obtained from a woman between 50 and 59 years old in good health and CMV-seropositive. Both conserved end residues are part of each CDR3. The D gene is left open where the match is weak. Clone size is not always given. Where it is, it says once, few, many or a class for expanded clones.

>TRBD2|.|TRBJ2-2|TRBV25-1
TGTGCCAGCAGTAGCGGGGGGGCCGACACCGGGGAGCTGTTTTTT
CASSSGGADTGELFF
>TRBD2|.|TRBJ2-7|TRBV6-5
TGTGCCAGCAAAGCGGGGGGGCCCTACGAGCAGTACTTC
CASKAGGPYEQYF
>TRBD1|.|TRBJ2-1|TRBV10-1
TGCGCCAGCAGTGTAGACAGGGGAGAGCAGTTCTTC
CASSVDRGEQFF
>.|once|TRBJ1-2|TRBV28
TGTGCCAGCAGCCCCTGGACTCAGTCGGGCTATGGCTACACCTTC
CASSPWTQSGYGYTF
>TRBD1|.|TRBJ2-7|TRBV7-9
TGTTCCAGCAGGTTCAGCACCGGGACAGAGATCTACGAGCAGTACTTC
CSSRFSTGTEIYEQYF
>TRBD2|.|TRBJ2-4|TRBV5-1
TGCGCCAGCAGTTTGGGACTAGCGGGGGTCCAAAACATTCAGTACTTC
CASSLGLAGVQNIQYF
>.|.|TRBJ1-2|TRBV4-1
TGCGCCAGCAGCCAAGCGACCGGGACAACCTATGGCTACACCTTC
CASSQATGTTYGYTF
>TRBD2|.|TRBJ2-1|TRBV5-1
TGCGCCAGCAGCTGGACTAGCGGGGGGGTCAATGAGCAGTTCTTC
CASSWTSGGVNEQFF
>TRBD2|.|TRBJ2-3|TRBV7-9
TGTGCCAGCAGCGAAACTAGCGGAGTAAGCACAGATACGCAGTATTTT
CASSETSGVSTDTQYF
>TRBD2|.|TRBJ2-1|TRBV11-3
TGTGCCAGCAGCTTAGGGACTAGCGGGGGGGGCAATGAGCAGTTCTTC
CASSLGTSGGGNEQFF
>.|.|TRBJ2-2|TRBV5-1
TGCGCCAGCAGCTTGGTCCAGGGAACCCCCGGGGAGCTGTTTTTT
CASSLVQGTPGELFF
>.|.|TRBJ2-1|TRBV14
TGTGCCAGCACGGCGGATAGCTCCTACAATGAGCAGTTCTTC
CASTADSSYNEQFF
>.|.|TRBJ1-2|TRBV5-4
TGTGCCAGCAGCGGATGGGCCCCCCAAGCTGGCTACACCTTC
CASSGWAPQAGYTF
>.|once|TRBJ1-1|TRBV29-1
TGCAGCGTGGAGGCACCGAGGGACACTGAAGCTTTCTTT
CSVEAPRDTEAFF
>TRBD1|.|TRBJ2-7|TRBV7-8
TGTGCCAGCAGCATCCGGGACAGGGAAGCCTACGAGCAGTACTTC
CASSIRDREAYEQYF
>TRBD2|few|TRBJ2-1|TRBV5-1
TGCGCCAGCAGCTTGGAGGGACTAGCGGGCAATGAGCAGTTCTTC
CASSLEGLAGNEQFF
>.|.|TRBJ1-2|TRBV7-8
TGTGCCAGCAGCTCCTCCCCCTATGGCTACACCTTC
CASSSSPYGYTF
>TRBD1|.|TRBJ1-5|TRBV19
TGTGCCACATGGGACAGGGGCAATCAGCCCCAGCATTTT
CATWDRGNQPQHF
>TRBD1|.|TRBJ2-3|TRBV2
TGTGCCAGCAGGGCCGACAGGGGGGCGTCCACAGATACGCAGTATTTT
CASRADRGASTDTQYF
>.|few|TRBJ2-1|TRBV11-2
TGTGCCAGCAGCTTTGGTTTCTACGGTTCCAATGAGCAGTTCTTC
CASSFGFYGSNEQFF
>.|.|TRBJ2-3|TRBV7-2
TGTGCCAGCAGCCCGGAGTGGGGGGCAGATACGCAGTATTTT
CASSPEWGADTQYF
>TRBD1|.|TRBJ2-7|TRBV14
TGTGCCAGCAGCCAACCCGGGACAGGGGCCGAGCAGTACTTC
CASSQPGTGAEQYF
>TRBD1|.|TRBJ2-7|TRBV5-1
TGCGCCAGCAGCCAGTCCGGGACAGTATACGAGCAGTACTTC
CASSQSGTVYEQYF
>.|.|TRBJ1-2|TRBV5-8
TGTGCCAGCAGCTTGGACAGGATCACCTATGGCTACACCTTC
CASSLDRITYGYTF
>.|.|TRBJ1-1|TRBV6-1
TGTGCCAGCACCTTGACCACAGGGAACACTGAAGCTTTCTTT
CASTLTTGNTEAFF
>TRBD2|many|TRBJ2-7|TRBV7-9
TGTGCCAGCAGCTTACTAGCGGGGCAATACGAGCAGTACTTC
CASSLLAGQYEQYF
>.|many|TRBJ2-7|TRBV2
TGTGCCAGCAGTGAATGGAGCGTAGAGCAGTACTTC
CASSEWSVEQYF
>.|.|TRBJ2-5|TRBV7-3
TGTGCCAGCAGCCCCGGGTCCCAAGAGACCCAGTACTTC
CASSPGSQETQYF
>TRBD1|.|TRBJ1-2|TRBV6-1
TGTGCCAGCAGAACAACAGGGGGCGGTGGAGGCTACACCTTC
CASRTTGGGGGYTF
>.|.|TRBJ2-7|TRBV5-1
TGCGCCAGCAGCTTGGGCAGGGTCCTAGACGAGCAGTACTTC
CASSLGRVLDEQYF
>TRBD1|.|TRBJ1-4|TRBV6-5
TGTGCCAGCGGTACCCGACAGGGAGGTAATGAAAAACTGTTTTTT
CASGTRQGGNEKLFF
>.|.|TRBJ2-1|TRBV4-3
TGCGCCAGCAGCCAAGAGTCAAGTCCCCCGCTTAGCAATGAGCAGTTCTTC
CASSQESSPPLSNEQFF
>.|.|TRBJ2-1|TRBV6-5
TGTGCCAGCAGTAACAACAGGGATATTGAGCAGTTCTTC
CASSNNRDIEQFF
>TRBD1|.|TRBJ1-4|TRBV5-8
TGTGCCAGCAGCAAGGGACAGCATAATGAAAAACTGTTTTTT
CASSKGQHNEKLFF
>TRBD2|.|TRBJ2-2|TRBV19
TGTGCCAGTAGTGTAGCGGGGGGACTCACCGGGGAGCTGTTTTTT
CASSVAGGLTGELFF
>TRBD1|.|TRBJ1-5|TRBV19
TGTGCCAGTAGCACCGGACAGGGGTCTCTTGGGGTTCAGCCCCAGCATTTT
CASSTGQGSLGVQPQHF
>.|.|TRBJ2-7|TRBV14
TGTGCCAGCAGCCAAGACCAGGTCAGATACGAGCAGTACTTC
CASSQDQVRYEQYF
>.|.|TRBJ2-5|TRBV7-2
TGTGCCAGCAGCGCCATTGGGGCGGGGCAAGAGACCCAGTACTTC
CASSAIGAGQETQYF
>.|.|TRBJ1-2|TRBV2
TGTGCCAGCAGTGGATCGCCAAGCCCCTATGGCTACACCTTC
CASSGSPSPYGYTF
>.|.|TRBJ1-2|TRBV5-6
TGTGCCAGCAGCTTGTTATCTCGATTCTATATCTATGGCTACACCTTC
CASSLLSRFYIYGYTF
>.|.|TRBJ2-2|TRBV25-1
TGTGCCAGCAGTATCATAACAGCGAACACCGGGGAGCTGTTTTTT
CASSIITANTGELFF
>.|.|TRBJ2-7|TRBV29-1
TGCAGCGTTCAGGACAACTCCTACGAGCAGTACTTC
CSVQDNSYEQYF
>TRBD1|.|TRBJ1-4|TRBV28
TGTGCCAGCAGTTTATTTCCAGGTGGGACAGTGGGTCGAAAACTGTTTTTT
CASSLFPGGTVGRKLFF
>TRBD1|.|TRBJ2-5|TRBV7-8
TGTGCCAGCAGCCGCGGACAGGGGGGGACCAACCAAGAGACCCAGTACTTC
CASSRGQGGTNQETQYF
>.|.|TRBJ2-1|TRBV6-1
TGTGCCAGCAGGGAAGGACAGAGCTCCTACAATGAGCAGTTCTTC
CASREGQSSYNEQFF
>.|.|TRBJ1-1|TRBV6-4
TGTGCCAGCAGTGACAGGGCGGGGGCCAACACTGAAGCTTTCTTT
CASSDRAGANTEAFF
>.|.|TRBJ2-7|TRBV18
TGTGCCAGCTCAATTTCCCGGGACAACCTCTACGAGCAGTACTTC
CASSISRDNLYEQYF
>TRBD1|few|TRBJ2-7|TRBV6-1
TGTGCCAGCAGTGACCCTTCGCGCCGACAGGGCTACGAGCAGTACTTC
CASSDPSRRQGYEQYF
>.|.|TRBJ1-2|TRBV2
TGTGCCAGCAGCGATACAGGGAACTATGGCTACACCTTC
CASSDTGNYGYTF
>TRBD2|.|TRBJ2-3|TRBV5-8
TGTGCCAGCAGCGGGGCGGGAGTTACCACCACAGATACGCAGTATTTT
CASSGAGVTTTDTQYF
>.|.|TRBJ2-3|TRBV10-1
TGCGCCAGCAGTCAGGGGACTACGCAGTATTTT
CASSQGTTQYF
>TRBD1|.|TRBJ2-7|TRBV7-2
TGTGCCAGCAGCTTAGACAGGGGCGACGAGCAGTACTTC
CASSLDRGDEQYF
>TRBD1|.|TRBJ1-2|TRBV11-1
TGTGCCAGCAGCCCGACCCGGGACAGCTATGGCTACACCTTC
CASSPTRDSYGYTF
>.|.|TRBJ2-1|TRBV7-9
TGTGCCAGCAGCTTATTTCGAGGGTCGTGGAATGAGCAGTTCTTC
CASSLFRGSWNEQFF
>.|.|TRBJ2-5|TRBV5-8
TGTGCCAGCAGCTTGTACCAGTTACAAGAGACCCAGTACTTC
CASSLYQLQETQYF
>TRBD1|once|TRBJ1-2|TRBV25-1
TGTGCCAGCAGTGAAATGGTAGGGGACAGTCTTACTTATGGCTACACCTTC
CASSEMVGDSLTYGYTF
>.|few|TRBJ1-4|TRBV27
TGTGCCAGCAGTTTTCGGGAAGCGAATGAAAAACTGTTTTTT
CASSFREANEKLFF
>.|few|TRBJ1-6|TRBV10-2
TGCGCCAGCAGGGGAGAGAGGAATTCACCCCTCCACTTT
CASRGERNSPLHF
>.|few|TRBJ2-1|TRBV10-1
TGCGCCAGCAGTGAGTCGATCAGGGGCAGGTTTTTCTTC
CASSESIRGRFFF